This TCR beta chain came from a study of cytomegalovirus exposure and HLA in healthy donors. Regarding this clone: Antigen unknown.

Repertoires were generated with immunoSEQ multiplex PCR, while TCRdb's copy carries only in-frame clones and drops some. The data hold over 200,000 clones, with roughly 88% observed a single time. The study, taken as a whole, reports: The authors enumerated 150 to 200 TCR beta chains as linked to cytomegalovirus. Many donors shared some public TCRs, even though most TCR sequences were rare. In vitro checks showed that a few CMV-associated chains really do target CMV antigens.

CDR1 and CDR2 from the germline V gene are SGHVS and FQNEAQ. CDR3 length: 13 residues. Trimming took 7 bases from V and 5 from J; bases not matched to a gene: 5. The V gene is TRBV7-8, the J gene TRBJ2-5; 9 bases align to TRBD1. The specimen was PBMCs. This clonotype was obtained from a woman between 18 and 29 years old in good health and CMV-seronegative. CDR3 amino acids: CASTTGGTETQYF. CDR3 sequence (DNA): TGTGCCAGCACCACAGGGGGCACGGAGACCCAGTACTTC.